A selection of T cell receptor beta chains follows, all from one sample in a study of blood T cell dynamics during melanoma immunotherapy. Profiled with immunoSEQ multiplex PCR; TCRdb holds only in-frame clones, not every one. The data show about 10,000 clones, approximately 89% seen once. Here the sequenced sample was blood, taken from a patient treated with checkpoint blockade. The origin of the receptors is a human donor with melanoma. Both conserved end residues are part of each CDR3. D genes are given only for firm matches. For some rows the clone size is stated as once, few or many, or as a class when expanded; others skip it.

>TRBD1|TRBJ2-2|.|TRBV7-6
CASSSAGGNGDLFF
TGTGCCAGCAGCTCCGCAGGGGGAAACGGGGATTTGTTTTTT
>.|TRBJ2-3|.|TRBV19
CASAEQTDTQYF
TGTGCCAGCGCCGAGCAGACAGATACGCAGTATTTT
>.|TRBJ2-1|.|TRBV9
CASSVETGKPFF
TGTGCCAGCAGCGTAGAGACGGGTAAGCCGTTCTTC
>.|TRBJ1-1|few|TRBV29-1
CSVLPGWGMNTEAFF
TGCAGCGTACTCCCGGGTTGGGGCATGAACACTGAAGCTTTCTTT
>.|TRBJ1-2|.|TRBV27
CASSLGAAYGYTF
TGTGCCAGCAGTTTAGGGGCAGCTTATGGCTACACCTTC
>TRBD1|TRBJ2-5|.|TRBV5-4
CASSKQGSVETQYF
TGTGCCAGCAGCAAACAGGGGAGTGTAGAGACCCAGTACTTC
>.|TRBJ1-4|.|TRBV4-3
CASSQGQQNEKLFF
TGCGCCAGCAGCCAAGGGCAGCAGAATGAAAAACTGTTTTTT
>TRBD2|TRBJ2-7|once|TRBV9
CASSQGLAGVPYEQYF
TGTGCCAGCAGCCAGGGACTAGCGGGAGTCCCCTACGAGCAGTACTTC
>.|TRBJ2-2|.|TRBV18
CASSLLDTTGELFF
TGTGCCAGCTCCCTACTCGACACGACCGGGGAGCTGTTTTTT
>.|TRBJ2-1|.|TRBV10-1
CASMGQFF
TGCGCCAGCATGGGGCAGTTCTTC
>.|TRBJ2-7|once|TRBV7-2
CASSLWGLGVSEQYF
TGTGCCAGCAGCCTCTGGGGTCTGGGGGTCTCCGAGCAGTACTTC
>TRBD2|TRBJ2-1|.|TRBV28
CASSPPGGSLHNEQFF
TGTGCCAGCAGTCCCCCAGGCGGGAGCCTCCACAATGAGCAGTTCTTC
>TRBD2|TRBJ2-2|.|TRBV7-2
CASSFIIAGEGELFF
TGTGCCAGCAGCTTTATAATAGCGGGAGAGGGGGAGCTGTTTTTT
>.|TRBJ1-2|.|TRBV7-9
CASSPPDANYGYTF
TGTGCCAGCAGCCCCCCGGACGCAAACTATGGCTACACCTTC
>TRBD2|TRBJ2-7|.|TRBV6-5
CASRAGGDEQYF
TGTGCCAGCAGGGCGGGAGGAGACGAGCAGTACTTC
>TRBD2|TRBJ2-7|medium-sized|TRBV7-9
CASSLAQGLAYEQYF
TGTGCCAGCAGCTTAGCGCAGGGACTAGCCTACGAGCAGTACTTC
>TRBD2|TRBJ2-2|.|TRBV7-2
CASSLGPRGAAGTGELFF
TGTGCCAGCAGCTTAGGTCCGCGGGGGGCGGCGGGGACCGGGGAGCTGTTTTTT
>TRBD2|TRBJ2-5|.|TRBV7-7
CASSQGLAGVETQYF
TGTGCTAGCAGCCAGGGACTAGCGGGAGTCGAGACCCAGTACTTC
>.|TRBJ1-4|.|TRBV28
CASTRSGANEKLFF
TGTGCCAGCACCCGGAGTGGGGCTAATGAAAAACTGTTTTTT
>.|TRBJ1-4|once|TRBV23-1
CASSLVQGPTNEKLFF
TGCGCCAGCAGCCTCGTACAGGGCCCAACTAATGAAAAACTGTTTTTT
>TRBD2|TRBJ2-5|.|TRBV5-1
CASSPGLAGAQETQYF
TGCGCCAGCAGCCCCGGACTAGCGGGAGCCCAAGAGACCCAGTACTTC
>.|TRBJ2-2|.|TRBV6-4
CASSDSATTGELFF
TGTGCCAGCAGTGACTCGGCAACTACCGGGGAGCTGTTTTTT
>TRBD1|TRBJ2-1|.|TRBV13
CASSSTGSSYNEQFF
TGTGCCAGCAGCTCGACAGGGAGCTCCTACAATGAGCAGTTCTTC
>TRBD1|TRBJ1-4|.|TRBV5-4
CASSQDRSNEKLFF
TGTGCCAGCAGCCAGGACAGGAGTAATGAAAAACTGTTTTTT
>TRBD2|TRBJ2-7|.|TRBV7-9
CASSLTPSGLYEQYF
TGTGCCAGCAGCTTAACCCCTAGCGGGCTCTACGAGCAGTACTTC
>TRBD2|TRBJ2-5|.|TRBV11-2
CASSPAGVVQETQYF
TGTGCCAGCAGCCCCGCGGGGGTCGTCCAAGAGACCCAGTACTTC
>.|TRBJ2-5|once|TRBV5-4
CASSSTRGRGETQYF
TGTGCCAGCAGCTCCACCCGGGGGCGGGGGGAGACCCAGTACTTC
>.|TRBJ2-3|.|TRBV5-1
CASSRGLKGDSGTDTQYF
TGCGCCAGCAGCCGGGGACTAAAGGGGGACTCAGGGACAGATACGCAGTATTTT
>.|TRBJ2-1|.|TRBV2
CASRKGGYEQFF
TGTGCCAGCAGGAAGGGGGGCTATGAGCAGTTCTTC
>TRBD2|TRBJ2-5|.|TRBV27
CASSLGLAGLQETQYF
TGTGCCAGCAGTTTGGGACTAGCGGGCCTCCAAGAGACCCAGTACTTC
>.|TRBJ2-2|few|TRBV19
CASSRVANTGELFF
TGTGCCAGTAGTAGGGTCGCAAACACCGGGGAGCTGTTTTTT
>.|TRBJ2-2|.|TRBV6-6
CASSHRAGNTGELFF
TGTGCCAGCAGCCACAGGGCGGGGAACACCGGGGAGCTGTTTTTT
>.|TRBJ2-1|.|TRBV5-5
CASRFRPALGNYNEQFF
TGTGCCAGCCGGTTTCGCCCGGCACTAGGCAACTACAATGAGCAGTTCTTC
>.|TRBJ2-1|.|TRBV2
CASSGLRRNNEQFF
TGTGCCAGTTCCGGACTCAGGAGAAACAATGAGCAGTTCTTC
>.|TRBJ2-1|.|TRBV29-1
CSVGKSYNEQFF
TGCAGCGTTGGAAAATCTTACAATGAGCAGTTCTTC
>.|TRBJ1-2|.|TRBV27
CASSPGTHFYGYTF
TGTGCCAGCAGTCCGGGGACACACTTCTATGGCTACACCTTC
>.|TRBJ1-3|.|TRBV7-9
CASSPPGGSGNTIYF
TGTGCCAGCAGCCCCCCGGGGGGCTCTGGAAACACCATATATTTT
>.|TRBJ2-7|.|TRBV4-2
CASSQELAGSSYEQYF
TGTGCCAGCAGCCAAGAGTTGGCGGGCAGCTCCTACGAGCAGTACTTC